Listed below are T cell receptor beta chains from one sample, sequenced in a study of blood T cell repertoires in COVID-19. Generated by immunoSEQ multiplex PCR, the TCRdb table keeps only in-frame clones and is missing some. The repertoire holds 150,000 to 200,000 clones, with approximately 85% as singletons. Material for sequencing was peripheral blood. The receptor source for this set is a man aged 55 to 70 who had recovered from COVID-19. The CDR3 runs from the conserved cysteine through the conserved F or W. D genes are given only for firm matches. Part of the rows lack a size; the others show once, few, many or a class for expanded clones.

>few|TRBV6-5|-|TRBJ1-1
TGTGCCAGCATGTTACGACAGATGGACACTGAAGCTTTCTTT
CASMLRQMDTEAFF
>-|TRBV12-3/TRBV12-4|-|TRBJ1-1
TGTGCCAGCAGTTCCCCCGCCAAACGAGCCGCTTTCTTT
CASSSPAKRAAFF
>-|TRBV5-6|-|TRBJ2-5
TGTGCCAGCAGCACTGGACTGGGGAGGCTAGAGACCCAGTACTTC
CASSTGLGRLETQYF
>-|TRBV5-4|TRBD1|TRBJ1-2
TGTGCCAGCAGGCAGGGACAGGCGGAAGGCTACACCTTC
CASRQGQAEGYTF
>-|TRBV29-1|-|TRBJ2-1
TGCAGCGTTGGAAACGGAGCCTACAATGAGCAGTTCTTC
CSVGNGAYNEQFF
>-|TRBV7-9|-|TRBJ1-4
TGTGCCAGCAGCCCCCTCGACGGGAATGAAAAACTGTTTTTT
CASSPLDGNEKLFF
>once|TRBV19|TRBD1|TRBJ1-6
TGTGCCAGTAGCCCAAGTAAGACAGGGGCCCAGTACGATTCACCCCTCCACTTT
CASSPSKTGAQYDSPLHF
>-|TRBV1|-|TRBJ1-6
TGCACCAGCAGCCACATAATAACCTCACTCCGGGACAGGGCCTCACCCCTCCACTTT
CTSSHIITSLRDRASPLHF
>-|TRBV7-3|-|TRBJ2-3
TGTGCCAGCAGCCCCCTGGGGGCTAGCACAGATACGCAGTATTTT
CASSPLGASTDTQYF
>-|TRBV10-3|TRBD2|TRBJ2-3
TGTGCCAACAGTCTGGCGGGGGGGCTCGATACGCAGTATTTT
CANSLAGGLDTQYF
>-|TRBV7-9|-|TRBJ2-7
TGTGCCAGCAGCTTAGTTCTTGGGGGCCCCAACGAGCAGTACTTC
CASSLVLGGPNEQYF
>-|TRBV5-8|-|TRBJ2-7
TGTGCCAGCAGCCCAGTCTACGAGCAGTACTTC
CASSPVYEQYF
>-|TRBV11-2|-|TRBJ1-3
TGTGCCAGCAGCTTACAGGGTAGCTCTGGAAACACCATATATTTT
CASSLQGSSGNTIYF
>-|TRBV24-1|TRBD1|TRBJ2-1
TGTGCCACCTCGGGACAGGGAGACAATGAGCAGTTCTTC
CATSGQGDNEQFF
>-|TRBV4-1|-|TRBJ1-3
TGCGCCAGCAGCCAAGGTCGGGGTTCAGGAAACACCATATATTTT
CASSQGRGSGNTIYF
>-|TRBV5-8|-|TRBJ1-1
TGTGCCAGCAGCTTGGTCACAGTTTGGGTTATGAAGAACACTGAAGCTTTCTTT
CASSLVTVWVMKNTEAFF
>-|TRBV6-5|-|TRBJ2-1
TGTGCCAGCAGTCTAGGCGAGGGCTCCTACAATGAGCAGTTCTTC
CASSLGEGSYNEQFF
>-|TRBV5-8|-|TRBJ1-2
TGTGCCAGCAGCTTGTTGAGGGCCTCCTATGGCTACACCTTC
CASSLLRASYGYTF
>-|TRBV25-1|TRBD1|TRBJ1-6
TGTGCCAGCAGTGAATCCAGGACAGGGCGGGGGTTGGATTCACCCCTCCACTTT
CASSESRTGRGLDSPLHF
>-|TRBV7-2|-|TRBJ2-7
TGTGCCAGCAGCTTTCGGGCAGGGGGGTACGGCGAGCAGTACTTC
CASSFRAGGYGEQYF
>-|TRBV5-6|TRBD1|TRBJ2-7
TGTGCCAGCAGTCCGACCGACAGGGGGCGCTTGAGGGAGCAGTACTTC
CASSPTDRGRLREQYF
>-|TRBV19|TRBD1|TRBJ1-2
TGTGCCAGTAGTATACAGGGGGAGGCTAACTATGGCTACACCTTC
CASSIQGEANYGYTF
>-|TRBV12-3/TRBV12-4|-|TRBJ2-5
TGTGCCAGCAGTTTAACCCAGGAAGAGACCCAGTACTTC
CASSLTQEETQYF
>-|TRBV12-5|TRBD1|TRBJ2-7
TGTGCTAGTGGAATCCAGGGGGCCGGGGTGCAGTACTTC
CASGIQGAGVQYF
>-|TRBV3-1/TRBV3-2|-|TRBJ2-5
TGTGCCAGCAGCCAAGAGGGGAGTTTGGAGACCCAGTACTTC
CASSQEGSLETQYF
>once|TRBV7-6|TRBD2|TRBJ2-7
TGTGCCAGCGCAAGCGGGGGGACCTACGAGCAGTACTTC
CASASGGTYEQYF
>-|TRBV6-4|-|TRBJ2-2
TGTGCCAGCAGTCCAGGGTCCACCGGGGAGCTGTTTTTT
CASSPGSTGELFF
>-|TRBV9|-|TRBJ1-5
TGTGCCAGCAGCGCCGACAGCAGTAATCAGCCCCAGCATTTT
CASSADSSNQPQHF
>-|TRBV9|-|TRBJ1-2
TGTGCCAGCAGCGTAGACGGTAACTATGGCTACACCTTC
CASSVDGNYGYTF
>-|TRBV7-9|-|TRBJ2-1
TGTGCCAGCAGCGACGGCCGAAAGAGGGCTAATGAGCAGTTCTTC
CASSDGRKRANEQFF
>-|TRBV5-1|-|TRBJ1-1
TGCGCCAGCAGCTTGGCCGCAGGCATGAACACTGAAGCTTTCTTT
CASSLAAGMNTEAFF
>-|TRBV7-8|TRBD1|TRBJ1-2
TGTGCCAGCAGCCTTGACAGGGGGTATACTAACTATGGCTACACCTTC
CASSLDRGYTNYGYTF
>-|TRBV18|TRBD1|TRBJ2-3
TGTGCCAGCTCACCGCTAACAGGGGCGAATACTCCGGATACGCAGTATTTT
CASSPLTGANTPDTQYF
>-|TRBV7-6|TRBD2|TRBJ2-1
TGTGCCAGCAGCGGCGGGACTAGCGGGGGGGTCCGCTCCTACAATGAGCAGTTCTTC
CASSGGTSGGVRSYNEQFF
>-|TRBV18|TRBD1|TRBJ1-5
TGTGCCAGCTCCCCAGGGGCAGGGGGCGGGGATCAGCCCCAGCATTTT
CASSPGAGGGDQPQHF
>-|TRBV24-1|TRBD1|TRBJ1-2
TGTGCCACCAGTGATCCGGGACAGGGGGCGCGTGGCTACACCTTC
CATSDPGQGARGYTF
>-|TRBV30|-|TRBJ2-3
TGTGCCTGGACCAAAAGCGGGCCGGGGGATACGCAGTATTTT
CAWTKSGPGDTQYF
>-|TRBV6-6|-|TRBJ1-2
TGTGCCAGCAGTCCCACGGTTTATGGCTACACCTTC
CASSPTVYGYTF
>-|TRBV7-2|-|TRBJ1-2
TGTGCCAGCTCCCGGAGGGAACTCATCTATGGCTACACCTTC
CASSRRELIYGYTF
>-|TRBV6-6|-|TRBJ1-2
TGTGCCAGCAGTGGCGGGGGGGGATTCTATGGCTACACCTTC
CASSGGGGFYGYTF
>-|TRBV7-8|-|TRBJ2-4
TGTGCCAGCAGCCTGGGGGCTAGACAGTGGGCCAAAAACATTCAGTACTTC
CASSLGARQWAKNIQYF
>few|TRBV24-1|TRBD1|TRBJ2-2
TGTGCCACCAGTGATCTGGGGACAGGGGACACCGGGGAGCTGTTTTTT
CATSDLGTGDTGELFF
>-|TRBV10-3|TRBD1|TRBJ2-2
TGTGCCATCAGTGAGCTGGACAGGGAGAGTGGGGAGCTGTTTTTT
CAISELDRESGELFF
>-|TRBV11-2|TRBD2|TRBJ2-2
TGTGCCAGCAGCCGGAACCGGGGGGGCCGGGGCTCCGGGGAGCTGTTTTTT
CASSRNRGGRGSGELFF
>-|TRBV5-1|TRBD2|TRBJ2-6
TGCGCCAGCAGGCGGGAGGCTGGGGCCAACGTCCTGACTTTC
CASRREAGANVLTF